What follows is one T cell receptor (beta chain) and its context. Its target is not known. Measured with immunoSEQ multiplex PCR; TCRdb has only the in-frame clones, and not every one. This sample has tens of thousands of clones; 60% to 80% occur once, and the top ten carry approximately 6%. The data were taken from a study of vaccination effects on CD4 cells after COVID-19. Looking at the study overall: All participants had two doses of either the BNT162b2 or mRNA-1273 vaccine. Study-wide points: Convalescent patients were scarce, and early post-infection timepoints were absent. Healthy vaccinees' vaccine-induced clones included only 1 of 255 that recognized common cold coronaviruses.

Germline V gives CDR1 SGHVS, CDR2 FNYEAQ. V was shortened by 0 bases and J by 5 bases, with 13 bases between the two germline ends. There are 15 residues in the CDR3. Peptide-pool stimulation followed by sequencing identified expanded antigen-specific CD4+ clonotypes in the ViraFEST assay. Following an approximately ten-day culture, CD4+ T cells were purified. People in the vaccine group had not been infected with SARS-CoV-2 before, and their nucleocapsid antibodies were negative. Each culture well received some 2.2 million PBMC. These cells were then cultured in IMDM with 9 to 10 IU/ml IL-2 and 9 to 10 ug/ml peptides.

The V call is TRBV7-6, the J call TRBJ1-1; D is unclear. Material: CD4+ T cells from PBMCs cultured with HCoV-OC43 spike peptides, obtained before COVID-19 vaccination. This sample's subset: HCoV-OC43 spike overlapping peptide pool stimulation. The sequence was obtained from a human donor who received a COVID-19 vaccine. The CDR3 sequence: CASSLAWQSGTEAFF. The DNA for the CDR3 is TGTGCCAGCAGCTTAGCGTGGCAGTCGGGAACTGAAGCTTTCTTT.